This record looks at one T cell receptor (beta chain) sequence and its context. Sequencing was performed with immunoSEQ multiplex PCR; in TCRdb, only in-frame clones are kept and a portion is missing. This sample has 490,000 or so clones; around nine tenths occur once, and the top ten carry 7% to 10%. The record originates from a study of blood T cell repertoires in COVID-19. The CDR3 is made up of 12 amino acids. V was shortened by 2 bases and J by 6 bases, with 8 bases between the two germline ends. CDR1 is SSHAT, CDR2 FNYEAQ, per germline (reference sequence). V usage is TRBV7-7 and J usage is TRBJ2-7, with D perhaps matching TRBD1 (6 bases). The material sequenced was PBMCs or T cells enriched from blood (not recorded which). The sequence was obtained from a woman between 55 and 75 years old who had recovered from COVID-19. The CDR3 protein is CASSLSGVEQYV. CDR3 in DNA: TGTGCCAGCAGCTTATCAGGGGTCGAGCAGTACGTC.